The clone carrying this TCR beta chain was recorded a few times. Its antigen is unknown. The entry originates in a study of T cell repertoires in ileal Crohn's disease. This CDR3 has 16 amino acids. CDR1 MNHEY and CDR2 SVGAGI come from the germline V gene. V was shortened by 0 bases and J by 4 bases, with 14 bases between the two germline ends. Repertoires were generated with immunoSEQ multiplex PCR, while TCRdb's copy carries only in-frame clones and drops some. The top ten hold roughly 15% of the sample, which has about 4,500 clones, more than 60% seen once. The study's findings and limits: Active smokers at surgery had more clonal expansions than non-smokers.

The TCR was taken from an adult with Crohn's disease. Sequencing was carried out using ileal tissue. V and J are TRBV6-5 and TRBJ2-3, with D tentatively TRBD1 (6 bases). CDR3 nucleotides: TGTGCCAGCAGTTACTCGATTAATGGGGGCTCAGATACGCAGTATTTT. This sequence encodes CASSYSINGGSDTQYF.